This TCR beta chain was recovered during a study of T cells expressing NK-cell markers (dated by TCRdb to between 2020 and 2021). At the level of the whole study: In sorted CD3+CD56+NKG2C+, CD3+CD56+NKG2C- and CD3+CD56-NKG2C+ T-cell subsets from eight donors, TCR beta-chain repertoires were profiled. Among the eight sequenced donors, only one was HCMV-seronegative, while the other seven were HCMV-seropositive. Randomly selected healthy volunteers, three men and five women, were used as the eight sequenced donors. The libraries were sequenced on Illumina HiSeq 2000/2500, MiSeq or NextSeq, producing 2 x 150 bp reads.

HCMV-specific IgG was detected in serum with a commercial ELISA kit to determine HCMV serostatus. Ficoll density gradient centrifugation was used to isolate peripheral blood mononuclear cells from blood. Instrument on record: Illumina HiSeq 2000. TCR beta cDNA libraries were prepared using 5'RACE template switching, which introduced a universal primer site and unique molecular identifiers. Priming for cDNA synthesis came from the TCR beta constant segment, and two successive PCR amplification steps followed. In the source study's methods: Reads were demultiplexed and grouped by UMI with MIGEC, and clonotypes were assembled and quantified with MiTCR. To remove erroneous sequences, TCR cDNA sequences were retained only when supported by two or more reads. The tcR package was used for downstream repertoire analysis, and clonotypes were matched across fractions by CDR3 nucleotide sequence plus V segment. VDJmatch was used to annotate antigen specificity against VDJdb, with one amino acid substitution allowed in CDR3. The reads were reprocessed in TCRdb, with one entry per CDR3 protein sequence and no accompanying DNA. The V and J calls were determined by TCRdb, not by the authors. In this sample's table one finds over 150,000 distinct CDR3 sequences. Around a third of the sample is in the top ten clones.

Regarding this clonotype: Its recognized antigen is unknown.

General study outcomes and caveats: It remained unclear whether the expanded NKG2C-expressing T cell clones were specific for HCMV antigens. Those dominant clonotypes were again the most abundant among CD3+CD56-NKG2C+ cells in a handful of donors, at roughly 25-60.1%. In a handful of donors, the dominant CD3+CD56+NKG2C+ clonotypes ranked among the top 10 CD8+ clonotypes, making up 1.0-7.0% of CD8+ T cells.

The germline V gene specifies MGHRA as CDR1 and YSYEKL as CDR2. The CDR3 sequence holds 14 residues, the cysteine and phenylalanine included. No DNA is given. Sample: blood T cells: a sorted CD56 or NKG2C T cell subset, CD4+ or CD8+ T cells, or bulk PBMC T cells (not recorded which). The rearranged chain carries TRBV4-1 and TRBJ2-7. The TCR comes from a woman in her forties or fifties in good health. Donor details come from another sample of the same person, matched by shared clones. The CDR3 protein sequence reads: CASSQNAGYYEQYF.